This TCR beta chain is drawn from a study of blood T cell repertoires in COVID-19. On the study more broadly: The study drew acute and convalescent COVID-19 samples from the United States, Italy and Spain. In each case, the material was cDNA or gDNA derived from T cells, B-cell-depleted T cells, or PBMCs.

There are 14 residues in the CDR3. Germline V gene lookup returns CDR1 MNHEY and CDR2 SVGEGT. The V and J ends lost 0 bases and 10 bases, in that order; junction bases with no gene match: 6. Authors' analysis steps: It was from reference gene primer amplification that nucleated cell counts were estimated. Assay: immunoSEQ multiplex PCR; the TCRdb copy retains only in-frame clones and omits some. D and trimming come from the DNA, and the V and J calls and clone size come from that table. The sample shows under 150,000 clones, around four fifths of them seen only once. A few counts support this clone. The J gene is TRBJ2-1, the V gene TRBV6-2 or TRBV6-3; 7 bases map to TRBD2. This TCR was recovered from a middle-aged woman with active or convalescent COVID-19. Material: peripheral blood. CDR3 nucleotides: TGTGCCAGCAGTTACTCTGGGGAGGGGAGCGAGCAGTTCTTC. It is translated as CASSYSGEGSEQFF.